The 8 T cell receptor beta chains presented below share a single source sample, sequenced in a study of shared clonotypes between healthy human individuals. TCRdb's copy holds only in-frame clones and misses some; the assay was immunoSEQ multiplex PCR. The sample has 450,000 to 500,000 clones; approximately 80% are singletons. What was sequenced was PBMCs. The source is a woman aged 40 to 50 in good health. Some clones in this sample may be carry-over from other donors' samples.

The chain combines TRBV4-2 with TRBJ2-7, with a weak D call TRBD1 (5 bases). V was cut by 1 base and J by 4 bases, with 17 bases left in between. CDR3 length: 16 residues. Germline CDR1 and CDR2: LGHNA and YNFKEQ. CDR3 sequence reads: CASSQALLGDRYEQYF. The CDR3 bases are TGTGCCAGCAGCCAAGCCCTATTAGGGGATCGTTACGAGCAGTACTTC.

The gene calls are TRBV19 and TRBJ2-3; 10 nucleotides agree with TRBD2. The CDR3 contains 18 residues. Looked up from germline, CDR1 is LNHDA and CDR2 is SQIVND (reference sequence). V lost 1 base and J lost 2; bases outside the gene matches: 9. CDR3 loop: CASSIVASGSIPTDTQYF. The CDR3 DNA reads as TGTGCCAGTAGTATAGTGGCTAGCGGGAGCATCCCCACAGATACGCAGTATTTT.

The chain joins TRBV5-1 to TRBJ1-5; 8 nucleotides match TRBD1. The germline V gene encodes CDR1 SGHRS and CDR2 YFSETQ. CDR3 length equals 14 residues. V lost 2 bases to trimming and J lost 7 bases; unmatched junction nucleotides: 5. The CDR3 loop reads CASSFTGGHQPQHF. The CDR3 DNA is TGCGCCAGCAGCTTTACAGGGGGTCACCAGCCCCAGCATTTT.

This sequence joins TRBV27 and TRBJ2-7; D is ambiguous. CDR1 and CDR2 (germline): MNHEY, SMNVEV (reference sequence). The CDR3 is 14 residues long. With 1 base removed from V and 0 bases from J, the gap between germline ends came to 7 bases. CDR3 sequence reads: CASSLFPSSYEQYF. DNA for the CDR3: TGTGCCAGCAGTTTATTTCCGAGCTCCTACGAGCAGTACTTC.

This clone appeared once. V gene TRBV7-3 combines with J gene TRBJ2-2; 7 nucleotides agree with TRBD2. The germline V gene has CDR1 SGHTA and CDR2 FQGTGA. This CDR3 has 14 residues. The V gene end was trimmed by 6 bases and the J gene end by 4 bases; junction bases not matched to a gene: 5. CDR3 bases: TGTGCCAGCAGGGGGTCTAGCGGCACCGGGGAGCTGTTTTTT. Its protein product is CASRGSSGTGELFF.

The V call is TRBV28, the J call TRBJ2-1, with 10 bases lining up with TRBD2. Trimming at V came to 1 base and at J to 2 bases, leaving 2 bases not matched to a gene. The V gene's germline CDR1 is MDHEN and CDR2 SYDVKM. The CDR3 has 16 amino acids. The CDR3: CASSLLAGGAYNEQFF. The CDR3 nucleotides are TGTGCCAGCAGTTTATTAGCGGGGGGAGCCTACAATGAGCAGTTCTTC.

The J gene is TRBJ2-2, the V gene TRBV7-6, with D hard to call. The CDR3 consists of 14 residues. Germline V gene lookup returns CDR1 SGHVS and CDR2 FNYEAQ. V lost 3 bases and J lost 1, with 6 bases in between. CDR3 amino acids: CASSLGENTGELFF. CDR3 sequence (DNA): TGTGCCAGCAGCTTGGGCGAGAACACCGGGGAGCTGTTTTTT.

The chain uses TRBV30 and TRBJ2-5, with 8 bases lining up with TRBD1. V dropped 1 base and J dropped 1; count of bases not matched to a gene: 8. CDR1 and CDR2 from the germline V gene are GTSNPN and SVGIG (reference sequence). The CDR3 is 16 residues long. The CDR3 DNA reads as TGTGCCTGGAGTGGAGAACAGGGGGTGATCCAAGAGACCCAGTACTTC. Its translation is CAWSGEQGVIQETQYF.